This T cell receptor (beta chain) is drawn from a study of cytomegalovirus exposure and HLA in healthy donors. Study background: From donors who were HLA-typed, an early data release held approximately 80 million unique TCRs. Regarding the study as a whole: Equally common other TCR beta chains were less clonally expanded than HLA-associated ones, a later analysis found. Later on, an analysis tied around 17,000 TCR beta sequences to HLA alleles at 0.05 false discovery rate.

The CDR3 covers 15 residues. Germline V lookup: CDR1 SGDLS, CDR2 YYNGEE. Unmatched junction bases numbered 4, after V lost 1 base and J lost 5 bases. 13 Jbeta primers and 60 Vbeta primers were used for the PCR. Libraries were prepared by immunoSEQ multiplex PCR; TCRdb keeps only in-frame clonotypes and omits some of them. The table has roughly 140,000 clones, 55% to 80% seen once. This clone was found a few times. Its antigen is still unknown. The sequence was collected from an older woman in good health and CMV-seropositive. The chain is built from TRBV9 and TRBJ2-7; TRBD1 matches 12 bases. The specimen sequenced was PBMCs. The CDR3 bases are TGTGCCAGCAGCGTAACCGGGACAGGGGGCAACGAGCAGTACTTC. This sequence encodes CASSVTGTGGNEQYF.